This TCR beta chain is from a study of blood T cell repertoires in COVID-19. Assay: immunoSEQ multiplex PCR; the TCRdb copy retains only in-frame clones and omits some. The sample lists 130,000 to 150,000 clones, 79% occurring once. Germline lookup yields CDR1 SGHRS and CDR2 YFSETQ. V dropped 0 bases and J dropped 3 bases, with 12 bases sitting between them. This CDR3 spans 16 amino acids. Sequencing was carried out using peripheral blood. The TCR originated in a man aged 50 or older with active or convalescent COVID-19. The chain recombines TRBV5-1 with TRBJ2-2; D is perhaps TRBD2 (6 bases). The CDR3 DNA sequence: TGCGCCAGCAGCTTGGGGAGTAGCGGATACACCGGGGAGCTGTTTTTT. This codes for CASSLGSSGYTGELFF.